The rows below give T cell receptor beta chains drawn from one sample of a study of T cells in Graves' hyperthyroidism and ophthalmopathy. MiXCR, applied by TCRdb to the multiplex PCR reads, yields one record per CDR3 protein. The sample has approximately 620,000 distinct CDR3 sequences, approximately 15% seen once. Sequencing was carried out using blood. These receptors originate from a woman aged 40 to 55 with Graves' ophthalmopathy. CDR3s include the opening cysteine and the closing phenylalanine or tryptophan. The order of the fields is V gene, clone size, D gene, J gene, CDR3 protein, CDR3 DNA. A D gene is named only where the DNA matches it firmly. Some rows have no size entry. The others give once, few or many, or a class for an expanded clone.

TRBV5-1	many	TRBD2	TRBJ2-3	CASSLGTSGRRDTQYF	TGCGCCAGCAGCTTGGGGACTAGCGGGAGAAGAGATACGCAGTATTTT
TRBV30	many	NA	TRBJ1-4	CAWTKGRSGGEKLFF	TGTGCCTGGACCAAGGGACGATCAGGTGGTGAAAAACTGTTTTTT
TRBV20-1	few	NA	TRBJ2-3	CSASPDRWGGTDTQYF	TGCAGTGCTTCCCCAGACAGGTGGGGAGGCACAGATACGCAGTATTTT
TRBV2	many	TRBD2	TRBJ2-2	CASSAASGSGVDTGELFF	TGTGCCAGCAGTGCGGCTAGCGGGAGTGGTGTCGACACCGGGGAGCTGTTTTTT
TRBV3-1	many	NA	TRBJ1-1	CASSQDGQLNTEAFF	TGTGCCAGCAGCCAAGATGGGCAATTGAACACTGAAGCTTTCTTT
TRBV6-1	few	TRBD2	TRBJ2-1	CASFDSGPRSYSEQFF	TGTGCCAGCTTCGATAGCGGGCCTCGCTCCTACAGTGAGCAGTTCTTC
TRBV6-1	NA	TRBD2	TRBJ2-7	CASNSGGRTRYEQYF	TGTGCCAGCAACAGTGGGGGACGGACTAGGTACGAGCAGTACTTC
TRBV19	few	TRBD1	TRBJ1-2	CASSIGTGNNYGYTF	TGTGCCAGTAGTATTGGGACAGGCAATAACTATGGCTACACCTTC
TRBV19	few	NA	TRBJ1-1	CASSKLTSNTEAFF	TGTGCCAGTAGTAAGTTGACATCGAACACTGAAGCTTTCTTT
TRBV11-2	NA	NA	TRBJ2-5	CASSLLASETQYF	TGTGCCAGCAGCTTATTAGCTTCGGAGACCCAGTACTTC
TRBV28	many	NA	TRBJ2-1	CASSPNRYPNEQFF	TGTGCCAGCAGTCCTAACCGTTACCCCAATGAGCAGTTCTTC
TRBV11-1	NA	NA	TRBJ2-3	CASSYLSGPQYF	TGTGCCAGCAGCTATCTGAGCGGTCCGCAGTATTTT
TRBV6-1	many	TRBD2	TRBJ2-7	CASSDRRLAVSYEQYF	TGTGCCAGCAGTGACCGTCGACTAGCGGTCTCCTACGAGCAGTACTTC
TRBV20-1	many	NA	TRBJ2-1	CSARFREEHNEQFF	TGCAGTGCTAGATTCAGGGAAGAACACAATGAGCAGTTCTTC
TRBV20-1	few	NA	TRBJ2-3	CSASPGLSSRVTDTQYF	TGCAGTGCTAGTCCGGGACTTAGCTCTAGGGTAACAGATACGCAGTATTTT
TRBV15	few	NA	TRBJ2-5	CATSRDWAGLRQETQYF	TGTGCCACCAGCAGAGATTGGGCAGGGCTCCGCCAAGAGACCCAGTACTTC
TRBV20-1	NA	NA	TRBJ1-3	CSAALFGNTIYF	TGCAGTGCTGCCCTGTTTGGAAACACCATATATTTT
TRBV9	few	NA	TRBJ2-7	CASSAGSFSYEQYF	TGTGCCAGCAGCGCGGGAAGTTTCTCCTACGAGCAGTACTTC
TRBV28	many	TRBD1	TRBJ2-7	CASSSIGRPGQGAYEQYF	TGTGCCAGCAGTTCAATAGGCCGGCCGGGACAGGGGGCTTACGAGCAGTACTTC
TRBV7-2	many	TRBD2	TRBJ2-7	CASSLSRLAGGGEQYF	TGTGCCAGCAGCTTAAGTAGACTAGCGGGAGGTGGAGAGCAGTACTTC
TRBV29-1	NA	NA	TRBJ1-2	CSVEGQGRGYGYTF	TGCAGCGTTGAAGGGCAAGGCAGGGGATATGGCTACACCTTC
TRBV14	NA	TRBD2	TRBJ2-1	CASSQSMAGGPVYEQFF	TGTGCCAGCAGCCAATCAATGGCGGGAGGGCCCGTCTATGAGCAGTTCTTC
TRBV20-1	NA	NA	TRBJ1-3	CSASRGVNTIYF	TGCAGTGCTAGTAGGGGGGTAAACACCATATATTTT
TRBV28	many	NA	TRBJ1-5	CASSYRGTPNQPQHF	TGTGCCAGCAGTTATCGGGGGACCCCTAATCAGCCCCAGCATTTT
TRBV28	many	TRBD1	TRBJ2-3	CASSSPGTGGHTQYF	TGTGCCAGCAGTTCACCCGGGACAGGGGGCCATACGCAGTATTTT
TRBV20-1	few	NA	TRBJ2-1	CSAIRGGFYNEQFF	TGCAGTGCTATTAGGGGGGGCTTCTACAATGAGCAGTTCTTC
TRBV2	many	NA	TRBJ2-1	CASSPGASNEQFF	TGTGCCAGCAGCCCCGGGGCCTCCAATGAGCAGTTCTTC
TRBV20-1	NA	NA	TRBJ2-2	CSSQGNTGELFF	TGCAGTTCACAGGGTAACACCGGGGAGCTGTTTTTT
TRBV6-9	NA	NA	TRBJ2-7	CASSYPQGRSCEQYF	TGTGCCAGCAGTTACCCACAGGGTCGCTCCTGCGAGCAGTACTTC
TRBV7-6	few	NA	TRBJ2-1	CASSLAGAGSYNEQFF	TGTGCCAGCAGCTTAGCGGGGGCGGGAAGCTACAATGAGCAGTTCTTC
TRBV18	many	TRBD1	TRBJ2-1	CASSPLGQGAREQFF	TGTGCCAGCTCACCATTGGGACAGGGGGCAAGGGAGCAGTTCTTC
TRBV12-3/TRBV12-4	few	NA	TRBJ2-6	CASNRRAGANVLTF	TGTGCGAGCAACCGCAGGGCTGGGGCCAACGTCCTGACTTTC
TRBV4-1	few	TRBD1	TRBJ1-5	CASSQDRSRGLYQPQHF	TGCGCCAGCAGCCAAGATCGGTCCAGGGGGCTATATCAGCCCCAGCATTTT
TRBV2	many	NA	TRBJ2-1	CASSEALALYNEQFF	TGTGCCAGCAGTGAAGCCCTAGCGCTGTACAATGAGCAGTTCTTC
TRBV11-2	many	NA	TRBJ2-1	CASSLDWELAFYNEQFF	TGTGCCAGCAGCTTAGATTGGGAACTAGCCTTCTACAATGAGCAGTTCTTC
TRBV7-8	many	NA	TRBJ2-7	CASLGLSYEQYF	TGTGCCAGCTTGGGACTTTCCTACGAGCAGTACTTC
TRBV27	NA	NA	TRBJ2-2	CASSGLERNTGELFF	TGTGCCAGCAGTGGACTCGAGAGGAACACCGGGGAGCTGTTTTTT
TRBV11-3	many	TRBD2	TRBJ2-1	CASSRTSGMYNEQFF	TGTGCCAGCAGCCGGACTAGCGGGATGTACAATGAGCAGTTCTTC
TRBV10-2	few	NA	TRBJ2-5	CASSESGTGETQYF	TGCGCCAGCAGTGAGTCTGGGACGGGAGAGACCCAGTACTTC
TRBV12-3/TRBV12-4	many	NA	TRBJ2-5	CASTPGGALGETQYF	TGTGCCAGCACCCCAGGCGGGGCCCTAGGGGAGACCCAGTACTTC